This T cell receptor beta chain was identified during a study of human T cells and chemical hapten exposure. Original processing notes: A per-sample median of roughly 96,000 TCRs was observed, with counts ranging from roughly 20,000 to 700,000. TCRdb passed the RACE reads through MiXCR, listing each CDR3 protein once. None of the V and J calls come from the authors' own analysis; TCRdb made them. The repertoire consists of over 300,000 distinct CDR3 sequences, with 4% to 6% occurring once and the leading ten covering roughly 2.6%. The length of the CDR3 is 14 residues. V lost 3 bases and J 1 base, leaving 12 bases between the germline ends. Germline-derived CDR1 and CDR2 are SQVTM and ANQGSEA. This clonotype was observed at least ten times. Time point indicated: pre-sensitization, week 0. The treatment was: therapeutic diphenylcyclopropenone sensitization with weekly scalp DPC. Phlebotomy was performed prior to application of every patch test.

The chain has TRBV29-1 and TRBJ1-1; D is perhaps TRBD1 (5 bases). The material sequenced was whole blood, taken in connection with sensitization to the hapten diphenylcyclopropenone (DPC). The sequence derives from a woman between 50 and 59 years old with alopecia areata. Some clones in this sample may be carry-over from other donors' samples. In DNA, the CDR3 is TGCAGCGTTGACCCAACAGGTTCGAACACTGAAGCTTTCTTT. Encoded protein: CSVDPTGSNTEAFF. The full variable domain, its missing parts supplied by reference TRBV29-1 and TRBJ1-1, is SAVISQKPSRDICQRGTSLTIQCQVDSQVTMMFWYRQQPGQSLTLIATANQGSEATYESGFVIDKFPISRPNLTFSTLTVSNMSPEDSSIYLCSVDPTGSNTEAFFGQGTRLTVV.